Listed here are 6 T cell receptor beta chains from one sample, sequenced in a study of post-analysis software for immune sequencing data. TCR beta cDNA libraries included unique molecular identifiers. TCRdb ran MiXCR on the PCR reads and lists one entry per CDR3 protein. The sample lists hundreds of thousands of distinct CDR3 sequences; less than 40% were seen once. No antigens are known for them. Regarding the study as a whole: Higher frequency in patients than in controls was seen for 5 or 6 TRBV segments, with TRBV5-6, TRBV5-1 and TRBV20-1 among them.

Sequencing was performed on blood. The receptors come from a girl aged 2-10 years with multiple sclerosis.

The chain uses TRBV29-1 and TRBJ2-3; TRBD1 matches 8 bases. The CDR3 has 14 amino acids. J gave up 2 bases and V 6 bases, and 7 bases lay outside the gene matches. Germline CDR1 is SQVTM and CDR2 is ANQGSEA. The CDR3, as DNA: TGCAGCGTAGTAGGACAGGGCCACACAGATACGCAGTATTTT. Translating it yields CSVVGQGHTDTQYF.

This chain uses TRBV12-3 or TRBV12-4 with TRBJ2-5, with 7 bases fitting TRBD2. Losses at the gene ends were 5 bases for V and 5 bases for J; bases not matched to a gene: 14. The CDR3 runs 16 residues. CDR3 residues: CASSRLVGGVGETQYF. The CDR3 bases are TGTGCCAGCAGTCGTCTGGTGGGGGGGGTAGGGGAGACCCAGTACTTC.

This clonotype came up many times. The chain combines TRBV7-9 with TRBJ2-5; D remains unclear. This CDR3 spans 16 amino acids. Deletions cut 1 base from V and 0 bases from J, with 12 bases between. The germline V gene encodes CDR1 SEHNR and CDR2 FQNEAQ (reference sequence). The CDR3 DNA reads TGTGCCAGCAGCTTAGGACGGAGTTTGTACCAAGAGACCCAGTACTTC. This gives the protein CASSLGRSLYQETQYF.

The chain joins TRBV20-1 to TRBJ2-7; D is unresolved. CDR1 is DFQATT and CDR2 is SNEGSKA in the germline V gene (reference sequence). CDR3 size: 12 residues. V lost 3 bases and J 6 bases, leaving 12 bases between the germline ends. CDR3 in DNA: TGCAGTGCTAGTCCCTCTTGGGGCGAGCAGTACTTC. It encodes CSASPSWGEQYF.

This chain uses TRBV7-9 with TRBJ1-1; 8 bases match TRBD1. Trimming cost V 7 bases and J 6 bases; bases outside gene matches: 7. CDR1 is SEHNR, CDR2 FQNEAQ, per germline (reference sequence). The CDR3 consists of 13 residues. The CDR3 spells CASTKSTGAEAFF. In nucleotides, the CDR3 is TGTGCCAGCACCAAATCGACAGGGGCTGAAGCTTTCTTT.

The chain carries TRBV3-1 and TRBJ2-7; D possibly uses TRBD1 or TRBD2 (5 bases each). The V and J ends lost 5 bases and 3 bases respectively, with 14 bases between them. The CDR3 length is 14 residues. CDR1 and CDR2 (germline): LGHDT, YNNKEL (reference sequence). CDR3 amino acids: CASSSGWGNYEQYF. CDR3 nucleotides: TGTGCCAGCAGCTCAGGGTGGGGGAACTACGAGCAGTACTTC.